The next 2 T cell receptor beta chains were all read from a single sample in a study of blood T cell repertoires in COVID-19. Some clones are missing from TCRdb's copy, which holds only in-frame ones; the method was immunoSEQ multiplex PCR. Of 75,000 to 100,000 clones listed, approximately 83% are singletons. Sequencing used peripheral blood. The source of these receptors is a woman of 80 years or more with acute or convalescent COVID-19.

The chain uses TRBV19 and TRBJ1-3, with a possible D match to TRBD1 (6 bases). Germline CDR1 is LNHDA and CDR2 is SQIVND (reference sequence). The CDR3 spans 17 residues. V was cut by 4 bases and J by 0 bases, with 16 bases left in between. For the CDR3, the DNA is TGTGCCAGTAGTACACGATCAGGGGCCGCCTCTGGAAACACCATATATTTT. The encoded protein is CASSTRSGAASGNTIYF.

CDR3 nucleotide sequence: TGCGCCAGCAGCCAAGCCGGGCGGGACTACGAGCAGTACTTC. Amino acids: CASSQAGRDYEQYF. V is TRBV4-3 and J is TRBJ2-7, with a weak D call TRBD2 (6 bases). Trimming shortened V by 1 base and J by 3 bases, and 10 bases separated the two germline ends. The CDR3 sequence is 14 residues long. Germline V gene data show CDR1 as LGHNA and CDR2 as YSLEER.